These 14 T cell receptor beta chains share one sample of origin, sequenced in a study of blood T cell repertoires in COVID-19. Here immunoSEQ multiplex PCR was the method, and the copy in TCRdb shows in-frame clones only, minus some. The table lists roughly 250,000 clones, roughly 93% of them singletons. Specimen: PBMCs or T cells enriched from blood (not recorded which). The source of these receptors is a middle-aged woman with acute COVID-19.

This chain uses TRBV18 with TRBJ1-6; D is possibly TRBD1 (6 bases). The ends were cut back, 2 bases at V and 1 base at J, with 18 bases in the middle. Germline CDR1 is KGHSH and CDR2 is LQKENI. This CDR3 is built from 19 residues. Here the CDR3 DNA reads TGTGCCAGCTCACCAGTACCCAGGGGAGGGAGATCCTATAATTCACCCCTCCACTTT. It yields the protein CASSPVPRGGRSYNSPLHF.

The chain carries TRBV6-5 and TRBJ1-2; D uncertain. The CDR3 has 12 amino acids. The germline gives CDR1 MNHEY, CDR2 SVGAGI. Between the trimmed V and J ends, which lost 4 bases and 8 bases, there was a span of 11 bases. The CDR3 DNA reads TGTGCCAGCAGTTCCCGATCCGGGGGCTACACCTTC. It is translated as CASSSRSGGYTF.

The J gene is TRBJ2-7, the V gene TRBV11-3; 9 nucleotides match TRBD2. This CDR3 spans 15 amino acids. Germline values: CDR1 SGHNT, CDR2 YENEEA. V lost 6 bases and J lost 0; bases outside the gene matches: 6. The CDR3 DNA reads as TGTGCCAGCAGGCAACTAGCGGGTTCCTCCTACGAGCAGTACTTC. As protein: CASRQLAGSSYEQYF.

The rearrangement uses TRBV11-2 and TRBJ2-3, with TRBD1 as a possible D gene (6 bases). This CDR3 has 16 residues. The germline V gene encodes CDR1 SGHAT and CDR2 FQNNGV. Trimming removed 0 bases from V and 1 base from J, with 11 bases in between. The CDR3 coding sequence is TGTGCCAGCAGCTTAGATCTCCAGGGGCGCACAGATACGCAGTATTTT. This translates into CASSLDLQGRTDTQYF.

The chain combines TRBV27 with TRBJ1-4; no firm D call. CDR3 length: 14 residues. The V and J ends lost 7 bases and 4 bases respectively, with 13 bases between them. Germline values: CDR1 MNHEY, CDR2 SMNVEV (reference sequence). The CDR3 loop is CASINPQVNEKLFF. The CDR3 nucleotides are TGTGCCAGCATCAATCCGCAGGTTAATGAAAAACTGTTTTTT.

V is TRBV28 and J is TRBJ2-1; 11 bases line up with TRBD2. Trimming at V came to 1 base and at J to 4 bases, leaving 3 bases not matched to a gene. The CDR3 contains 16 residues. Germline lookup yields CDR1 MDHEN and CDR2 SYDVKM. CDR3 amino acids: CASSLFGTSGYNEQFF. The CDR3 nucleotides read TGTGCCAGCAGTTTATTCGGGACTAGCGGTTACAATGAGCAGTTCTTC.

The chain employs TRBV5-5 and TRBJ2-5; D unclear. The germline V gene encodes CDR1 SGHKS and CDR2 YYEKEE (reference sequence). The CDR3 sequence is 12 residues long. The V and J ends lost 1 base and 9 bases respectively, with 10 bases between them. The DNA for the CDR3 is TGTGCCAGCAGCTTGAACTTCCTGGCCCAGTACTTC. This encodes CASSLNFLAQYF.

The chain is built from TRBV19 and TRBJ1-1; possibly TRBD1 for D (5 bases). The V gene lost 4 bases and the J gene lost 2 bases, with 11 bases spanning the gap. The CDR3 has 14 residues. Germline assignment: CDR1 LNHDA and CDR2 SQIVND (reference sequence). The CDR3 spells CASSNRQTNTEAFF. The CDR3 DNA follows: TGTGCCAGTAGTAACCGACAGACTAACACTGAAGCTTTCTTT.

V usage is TRBV5-1 and J usage is TRBJ1-6, with D perhaps matching TRBD1 (5 bases). This CDR3 contains 15 residues. The V end was cut by 2 bases, the J end by 5 bases, with 11 bases between. Germline V gives CDR1 SGHRS, CDR2 YFSETQ. CDR3 DNA sequence: TGCGCCAGCAGCTTAGGCCAGGGTGATAATTCACCCCTCCACTTT. Protein product: CASSLGQGDNSPLHF. Combining the CDR3 with reference TRBV5-1 and TRBJ1-6 gives the whole variable domain KAGVTQTPRYLIKTRGQQVTLSCSPISGHRSVSWYQQTPGQGLQFLFEYFSETQRNKGNFPGRFSGRQFSNSRSEMNVSTLELGDSALYLCASSLGQGDNSPLHFGNGTRLTVT.

The rearrangement links TRBV30 to TRBJ2-7; the match to TRBD1 covers 8 bases. CDR1 and CDR2 (germline): GTSNPN, SVGIG (reference sequence). The CDR3 is made up of 15 amino acids. The V segment lost 5 bases and the J segment 5 bases; nucleotides outside the gene matches: 14. CDR3 nucleotides: TGTGCCTGGGGACCCCTCGGACAGGGCAACCACGAGCAGTACTTC. Translating it yields CAWGPLGQGNHEQYF.

This chain joins TRBV7-3 and TRBJ2-3, with 14 nucleotides matching TRBD2. The CDR3 is 16 amino acids. Germline CDR1 SGHTA, CDR2 FQGTGA. The trim removed 3 bases at V and 6 bases at J, leaving 5 bases unmatched. This chain's CDR3 is CASSLGLAGVGDTQYF. CDR3 DNA: TGTGCCAGCAGCTTGGGACTAGCGGGGGTCGGGGATACGCAGTATTTT.

The CDR3: CASSIVINQPQHF. The CDR3 nucleotides are TGTGCCAGTAGTATAGTTATCAATCAGCCCCAGCATTTT. This chain links TRBV19 with TRBJ1-5, with no clear D. CDR3 length equals 13 residues. Germline V gene lookup returns CDR1 LNHDA and CDR2 SQIVND (reference sequence). The germline V and J ends were trimmed by 1 base and 3 bases, with 4 bases remaining between them.

This chain joins TRBV7-3 and TRBJ1-2; TRBD1 matches 9 bases. Germline lookup yields CDR1 SGHTA and CDR2 FQGTGA. The CDR3 totals 14 residues. V lost 1 base and J lost 7; bases outside the gene matches: 4. The CDR3 sequence: CASSLKQGAGGYTF. The CDR3 DNA follows: TGTGCCAGCAGCTTAAAACAGGGGGCCGGTGGCTACACCTTC.

The rearrangement links TRBV19 to TRBJ1-1; D might be TRBD1 (5 bases). Deletions cut 3 bases from V and 0 bases from J, with 5 bases between. The CDR3 totals 13 residues. Germline CDR1 reads LNHDA; CDR2 reads SQIVND (reference sequence). CDR3 DNA sequence: TGTGCCAGTAGTATGACAGTGAACACTGAAGCTTTCTTT. Translating gives CASSMTVNTEAFF.